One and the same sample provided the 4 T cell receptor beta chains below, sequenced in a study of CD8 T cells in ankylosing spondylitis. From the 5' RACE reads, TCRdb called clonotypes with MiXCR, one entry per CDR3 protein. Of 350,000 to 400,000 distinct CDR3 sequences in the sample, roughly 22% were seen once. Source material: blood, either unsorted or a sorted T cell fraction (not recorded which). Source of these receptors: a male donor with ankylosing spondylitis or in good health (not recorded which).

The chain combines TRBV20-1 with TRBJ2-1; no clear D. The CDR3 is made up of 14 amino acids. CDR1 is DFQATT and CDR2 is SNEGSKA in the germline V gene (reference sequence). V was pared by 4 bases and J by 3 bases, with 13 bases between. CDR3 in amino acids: CSAIPSGLYNEQFF. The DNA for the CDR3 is TGCAGTGCTATCCCCTCTGGGCTCTACAATGAGCAGTTCTTC.

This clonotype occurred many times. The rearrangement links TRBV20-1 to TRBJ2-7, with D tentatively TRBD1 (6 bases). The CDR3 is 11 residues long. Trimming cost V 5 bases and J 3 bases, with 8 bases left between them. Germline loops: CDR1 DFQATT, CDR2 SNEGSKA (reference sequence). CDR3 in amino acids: CSAPQGYEQYF. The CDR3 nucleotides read TGCAGTGCTCCACAGGGCTACGAGCAGTACTTC.

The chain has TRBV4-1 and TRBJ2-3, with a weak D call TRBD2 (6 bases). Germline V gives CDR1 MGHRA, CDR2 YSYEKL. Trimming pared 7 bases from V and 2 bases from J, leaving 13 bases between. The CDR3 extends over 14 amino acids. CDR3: CASTLGGDTDTQYF. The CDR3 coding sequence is TGCGCCAGCACGCTGGGGGGTGACACAGATACGCAGTATTTT.

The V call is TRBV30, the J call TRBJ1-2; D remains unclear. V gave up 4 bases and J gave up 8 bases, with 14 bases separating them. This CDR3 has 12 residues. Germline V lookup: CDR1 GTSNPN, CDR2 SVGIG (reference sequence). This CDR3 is CAWISSVLGYTF. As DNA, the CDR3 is TGTGCCTGGATTTCTTCCGTATTGGGCTACACCTTC.